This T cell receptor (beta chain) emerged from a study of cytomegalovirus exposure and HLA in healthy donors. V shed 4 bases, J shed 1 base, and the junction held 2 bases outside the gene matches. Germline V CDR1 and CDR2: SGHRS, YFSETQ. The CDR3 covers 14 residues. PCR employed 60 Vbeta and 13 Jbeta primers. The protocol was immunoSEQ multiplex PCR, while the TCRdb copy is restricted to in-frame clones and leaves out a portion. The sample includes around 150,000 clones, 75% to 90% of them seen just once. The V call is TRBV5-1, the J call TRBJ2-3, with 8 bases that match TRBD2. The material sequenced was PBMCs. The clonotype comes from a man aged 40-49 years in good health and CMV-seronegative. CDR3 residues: CASSMTSGTDTQYF. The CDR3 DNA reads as TGCGCCAGCAGCATGACTAGCGGCACAGATACGCAGTATTTT.